Sequencing of this T cell receptor (beta chain) was carried out in a study of early T cells in non-severe SARS-CoV-2 infection. Study-wide context: With bulk RNA from unsorted whole blood as input, sequencing yielded unpaired chains.

Study results and limitations: Anti-spike CD8 responses were favored in VDJdb matching, and private and CD4 specificities were missed.

Unique molecular identifiers were attached to individual cDNA molecules. TCRdb reanalysed the 5' RACE reads using MiXCR and keeps one entry per CDR3 protein. The sample shows fewer than 40,000 distinct CDR3 sequences, roughly 4% of them seen only once. This clonotype was seen ten or more times. Antigen specificity is unknown. V lost 1 base to trimming and J lost 2 bases; unmatched junction nucleotides: 9. The CDR3 covers 18 residues. Germline CDR1 LGHNA, CDR2 YSLEER. The chain joins TRBV4-3 to TRBJ2-3; TRBD2 agrees at 10 bases. The TCR was taken from an adult who was a healthcare worker with PCR-confirmed SARS-CoV-2 infection or an uninfected control (not recorded which). The sample was whole blood. The CDR3 region is CASSQALSGGGFTDTQYF. CDR3 coding DNA: TGCGCCAGCAGCCAAGCTCTCAGCGGGGGGGGTTTCACAGATACGCAGTATTTT.